Following are 20 T cell receptor beta chains from one sample sequenced in a study of T cell responses to AZD1222 COVID-19 vaccine. Using immunoSEQ multiplex PCR, the repertoire was profiled, and TCRdb retains in-frame clones only, with some absent. The sample comprises 70,000 to 90,000 clones, about 89% of which are singletons, and around 2% rests with the top ten. The material was peripheral blood, obtained on day 0 of AZD1222 vaccination. These receptors were taken from an adult in good health.

The J gene is TRBJ1-5, the V gene TRBV6-2 or TRBV6-3; no clear D gene. The ends were cut back, 1 base at V and 1 base at J, with 11 bases in the middle. Germline-derived CDR1 and CDR2 are MNHEY and SVGEGT. The CDR3 runs 16 residues. CDR3 region: CASSYWRGKSNQPQHF. The CDR3 DNA reads TGTGCCAGCAGTTACTGGAGAGGAAAGAGCAATCAGCCCCAGCATTTT.

The chain combines TRBV10-1 with TRBJ2-5; 9 nucleotides line up with TRBD1. Germline lookup yields CDR1 WNHNN and CDR2 SYGVQD (reference sequence). V was pared by 9 bases and J by 1 base, with 9 bases of the junction left unmatched. CDR3 length: 15 amino acids. The CDR3 is CARHTGQGSQETQYF. CDR3 nucleotides: TGCGCCAGGCACACGGGACAGGGTAGCCAAGAGACCCAGTACTTC.

This clone was observed once. The junction and the germline gene differ at one end; a read error may be behind it. The V gene is TRBV4-2, the J gene TRBJ1-3; TRBD1 matches at 9 bases. Looked up from germline, CDR1 is LGHNA and CDR2 is YNFKEQ. The CDR3 has 17 residues. The CDR3 DNA reads TGTGCCAGCAGCGAAGAGACAGGGGGAATCGGCGGAAACACCATATATTTT. Its translation: CASSEETGGIGGNTIYF.

The chain recombines TRBV7-6 with TRBJ1-1; no definite D call. The CDR3 loop spans 15 amino acids. Per germline, CDR1 SGHVS and CDR2 FNYEAQ. Trimming removed 3 bases at V and 2 bases at J, with 13 bases between. The CDR3: CASSFTDFGNTEAFF. CDR3 sequence (DNA): TGTGCCAGCAGCTTTACCGACTTCGGAAACACTGAAGCTTTCTTT.

The chain employs TRBV30 and TRBJ2-1; no firm D call. CDR3 length: 15 amino acids. The V gene's germline CDR1 is GTSNPN and CDR2 SVGIG (reference sequence). The V and J ends lost 1 base and 9 bases respectively, with 19 bases between them. CDR3 region: CAWSDQANIIGEQFF. CDR3 in DNA: TGTGCCTGGAGTGATCAAGCGAATATTATCGGTGAGCAGTTCTTC.

The rearrangement joins TRBV6-5 to TRBJ1-1, with 9 bases identical to TRBD1. This CDR3 spans 14 amino acids. The V gene's germline CDR1 is MNHEY and CDR2 SVGAGI. V lost 7 bases and J lost 5; bases outside the gene matches: 8. The CDR3 sequence: CASTRDRVGTEAFF. CDR3 bases: TGTGCCAGCACCCGGGACAGGGTGGGGACTGAAGCTTTCTTT.

The chain is built from TRBV6-1 and TRBJ1-5; no reliable D call. The ends were cut back, 4 bases at V and 0 bases at J, with 13 bases in the middle. Per germline, CDR1 MNHNS and CDR2 SASEGT. This CDR3 region has 16 residues. The CDR3 sequence: CASSVPEINSNQPQHF. The CDR3 region has the DNA TGTGCCAGCAGTGTACCAGAGATCAATAGCAATCAGCCCCAGCATTTT.

This sequence joins TRBV7-8 and TRBJ1-1; D might be TRBD1 (6 bases). Looked up from germline, CDR1 is SGHVS and CDR2 is FQNEAQ. V lost 1 base and J lost 11, with 8 bases in between. The CDR3 length is 11 residues. The CDR3 sequence is CASSLDRVAFF. The CDR3 nucleotides read TGTGCCAGCAGCTTAGACAGGGTGGCTTTCTTT.

This clone was seen a few times. This rearrangement joins TRBV19 to TRBJ1-3; 7 nucleotides line up with TRBD1. V shed 5 bases and J 4 bases; nucleotides not matched to a gene: 8. The CDR3 length is 15 residues. Germline values: CDR1 LNHDA, CDR2 SQIVND (reference sequence). The CDR3 DNA follows: TGTGCCAGTAGTCGAATTGGACAGGAGGGAAACACCATATATTTT. Protein product: CASSRIGQEGNTIYF.

The chain links TRBV6-5 to TRBJ2-7, with 12 bases identical to TRBD1. This CDR3 spans 15 amino acids. Germline lookup yields CDR1 MNHEY and CDR2 SVGAGI. After removal of 6 bases from V and 4 bases from J, the junction contained 7 bases not matched to a gene. The CDR3 DNA reads as TGTGCCAGCAGGCCCGGGACAGGGGGCCGATACGAGCAGTACTTC. This encodes CASRPGTGGRYEQYF.

The V gene is TRBV12-3 or TRBV12-4, the J gene TRBJ1-2; D is unclear. The CDR3 extends over 11 amino acids. Deletions cut 6 bases from V and 7 bases from J, with 9 bases between. CDR3 sequence: CASRDLGGYTF. CDR3 bases: TGTGCCAGCAGGGATTTGGGTGGCTACACCTTC.

This clone came up once. The DNA of the CDR3 is TGCGCCAGCAGCTTGGGGACTAGCTATAACACAGATACGCAGTATTTT. This encodes CASSLGTSYNTDTQYF. The rearrangement links TRBV5-1 to TRBJ2-3, with 8 bases matching TRBD2. V lost 0 bases, J lost 2 bases, and 5 bases stayed unmatched. The germline V gene has CDR1 SGHRS and CDR2 YFSETQ. The CDR3 consists of 16 residues. Complete variable domain (other parts from reference TRBV5-1 and TRBJ2-3): KAGVTQTPRYLIKTRGQQVTLSCSPISGHRSVSWYQQTPGQGLQFLFEYFSETQRNKGNFPGRFSGRQFSNSRSEMNVSTLELGDSALYLCASSLGTSYNTDTQYFGPGTRLTVL.

V usage is TRBV6-5 and J usage is TRBJ1-1; D is undetermined. CDR1 is MNHEY, CDR2 SVGAGI, per germline. The CDR3 extends over 13 amino acids. The ends were cut back, 3 bases at V and 6 bases at J, with 11 bases in the middle. In DNA, the CDR3 is TGTGCCAGCAGTTATCAAAGGTTCGCTGAAGCTTTCTTT. This encodes CASSYQRFAEAFF.

This rearrangement joins TRBV29-1 to TRBJ2-7; a possible D gene is TRBD1 (5 bases). Trimming shortened V by 8 bases and J by 3 bases, and 23 bases separated the two germline ends. Looked up from germline, CDR1 is SQVTM and CDR2 is ANQGSEA. The CDR3 extends over 15 amino acids. In DNA form, the CDR3 reads TGCAGCCTTTGGGGCTACGTGGGCCTAAGCTACGAGCAGTACTTC. Amino acid sequence: CSLWGYVGLSYEQYF.

The rearrangement uses TRBV7-9 and TRBJ1-2; tentative D call: TRBD1 (5 bases). Trimming shortened V by 0 bases and J by 3 bases, and 17 bases separated the two germline ends. This CDR3 region has 17 residues. CDR1 and CDR2 from the germline V gene are SEHNR and FQNEAQ (reference sequence). The CDR3 is CASSLAKSAGRDYGYTF. As DNA, the CDR3 is TGTGCCAGCAGCTTAGCGAAGTCCGCAGGGAGGGACTATGGCTACACCTTC.

The table lists this clone with a few counts. The genes are TRBV25-1 and TRBJ1-1; perhaps TRBD1 as D (6 bases). Germline CDR1 and CDR2: MGHDK and SYGVNS. Trimming removed 5 bases from V and 1 base from J, with 11 bases in between. This CDR3 has 14 amino acids. In nucleotides, the CDR3 is TGTGCCAGCAGTACCCCGGGGGCGAACACTGAAGCTTTCTTT. As protein: CASSTPGANTEAFF. The variable domain in full, with the rest retrieved from reference TRBV25-1 and TRBJ1-1, is EADIYQTPRYLVIGTGKKITLECSQTMGHDKMYWYQQDPGMELHLIHYSYGVNSTEKGDLSSESTVSRIRTEHFPLTLESARPSHTSQYLCASSTPGANTEAFFGQGTRLTVV.

The J gene is TRBJ1-1, the V gene TRBV5-4; D may be TRBD1 (6 bases). Germline V gene lookup returns CDR1 SGHNT and CDR2 YYREEE (reference sequence). V gave up 4 bases and J gave up 0 bases, with 16 bases separating them. The length of the CDR3 is 16 residues. The CDR3 DNA reads TGTGCCAGCAGCCCGGGGGGGGCGGGCATGAACACTGAAGCTTTCTTT. Its protein is CASSPGGAGMNTEAFF.

This chain links TRBV11-1 with TRBJ2-5, with D possibly called TRBD1 or TRBD2 (6 bases each). Germline CDR1 and CDR2: SGHAT and FQDESV (reference sequence). The CDR3 is 16 amino acids. V gave up 2 bases and J gave up 0 bases, with 13 bases separating them. The CDR3 coding sequence is TGTGCCAGCAGCTTATTGGGGGGCATCAACCAAGAGACCCAGTACTTC. This translates into CASSLLGGINQETQYF.

The chain joins TRBV5-6 to TRBJ1-4; no reliable D call. Trimming stripped 4 bases from V and 6 bases from J, with 22 bases between. This CDR3 is 17 amino acids long. The germline CDR1 and CDR2 sequences are SGHDT and YYEEEE. This chain's CDR3 is CASSKDRRLFGDEKLFF. The CDR3 nucleotides are TGTGCCAGCAGCAAGGACCGCCGCCTCTTTGGGGATGAAAAACTGTTTTTT.

This clone was counted once. This sequence joins TRBV5-5 and TRBJ1-5; D is unresolved. CDR3 length: 13 amino acids. The ends were cut back, 0 bases at V and 5 bases at J, with 6 bases in the middle. Looked up from germline, CDR1 is SGHKS and CDR2 is YYEKEE (reference sequence). This CDR3 reads CASSLAQDQPQHF. The DNA of the CDR3 is TGTGCCAGCAGCTTGGCGCAGGATCAGCCCCAGCATTTT.